The entry below gives a single T cell receptor (beta chain) sequence along with its context. Its antigen is as yet unknown. One end of the junction varies from germline; a read error may be responsible. Through a sample-barcoded 5' primer and a J-beta primer mix, a second PCR was run for roughly 7 to 11 cycles. TCRdb re-derived calls from the 5' RACE reads in MiXCR, one entry per CDR3 protein. The table has around 1,900,000 distinct CDR3 sequences, roughly 43% seen once. The record originates from a study of blood T cells in healthy people across ages. Regarding the study as a whole: Versus aged donors, long-lived donors had higher diversity and more naive CD4+ cells. Per million T cells, TCR beta diversity dropped roughly linearly as age increased.

The sample was blood. The receptor was derived from a human donor in good health.

Here the CDR3 reads CASSLLAAQETLYF. Written as DNA, the CDR3 is TGTGCCAGCAGCTTACTAGCGGCCCAAGAGACCCTGTACTTC. The chain links TRBV7-2 to TRBJ2-5; TRBD2 agrees at 7 bases. CDR3 length: 14 amino acids. Germline lookup yields CDR1 SGHTA and CDR2 FQGNSA.